This T cell receptor beta chain was identified in a study of T-cell reconstitution after alpha-beta-depleted transplantation in children (dated by TCRdb to the mid-2010s). For the study in its entirety: The study quantitatively tracked T-cell immune reconstitution after TCRalphabeta/CD19-depleted allogeneic hematopoietic cell transplantation in children using TCR repertoire profiling. On the study overall, not on this receptor specifically: In some patients, the high TCRbeta diversity seen at day 60 was put down to recipient T cells and intrathymic progenitors that had survived conditioning. About two months after transplant, the apparently early recovery of alphabetaT-cell counts reportedly depended on just several hundred clones that had expanded rapidly and came from non-depleted graft cells. Over subsequent months, a decline in hyperexpanded clone frequencies was noted, and after one year, T-cell counts and TCRbeta diversity were mostly ascribed to newly produced T cells.

Trimming takes 4 bases from V and 2 bases from J, and the germline ends sit 13 bases apart. CDR1 and CDR2, looked up from the germline V gene, are SNHLY and FYNNEI. Taken from cysteine to phenylalanine, the CDR3 has 15 residues. This entry keeps only the CDR3 DNA: 45 bases, framed from base 1. For this clonotype: The specificity of this receptor is unknown. Base qualities are missing; no much larger clone stands one base away.

The treatment or condition label, as the study defines it: allogeneic hematopoietic cell transplantation with graft depleted of TCRalphabeta T cells and CD19 B cells. The children who served as transplant recipients had been given grafts of TCRalphabeta/CD19-depleted allogeneic hematopoietic cells. The method behind the library was PCR. TCRdb names Illumina HiSeq 2500 as the instrument used. TCR library preparation used molecular barcoding, with unique molecular identifiers applied to normalize quantification of the TCRbeta repertoire. The public reads were run again by TCRdb, first through fastp at Q25 and then through MiXCR, and only productive beta chains were kept. For every CDR3 protein sequence, its rows merge into one entry that carries the most common genes and DNA. For this sample the table gives 250,000 to 300,000 distinct CDR3 sequences, of which roughly 7.8% were detected only once. The ten largest clones capture approximately 8.2% of the sample.

Source: peripheral blood, taken 360 days after TCRalphabeta/CD19-depleted stem cell transplant. This TCR was recovered from a female patient between 2 and 15 years old who had a stem cell transplant for Fanconi anemia, so the T cells may come from the graft donor. The chain employs TRBV2 and TRBJ2-3; TRBD2 might be the D gene, on 7 matching bases. The sequenced DNA is TGTGCCAGCAGTGTATCTGCGGGGGCCACAGATACGCAGTATTTT. The translation is CASSVSAGATDTQYF.